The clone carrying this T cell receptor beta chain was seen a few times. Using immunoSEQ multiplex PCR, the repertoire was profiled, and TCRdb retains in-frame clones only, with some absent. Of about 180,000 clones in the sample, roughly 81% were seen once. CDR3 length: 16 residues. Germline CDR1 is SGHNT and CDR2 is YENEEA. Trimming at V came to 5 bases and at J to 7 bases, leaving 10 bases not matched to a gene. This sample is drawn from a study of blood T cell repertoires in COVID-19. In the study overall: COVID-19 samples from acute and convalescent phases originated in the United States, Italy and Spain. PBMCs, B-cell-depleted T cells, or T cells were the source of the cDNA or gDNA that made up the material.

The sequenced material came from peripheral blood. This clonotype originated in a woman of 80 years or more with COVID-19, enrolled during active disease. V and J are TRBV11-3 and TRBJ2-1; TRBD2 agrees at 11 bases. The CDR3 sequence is CASSPHSGGAGNEQFF. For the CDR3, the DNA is TGTGCCAGCAGCCCACATAGCGGGGGGGCTGGTAATGAGCAGTTCTTC.